The 27 T cell receptor beta chains given below trace back to one sample, sequenced in a study of T cell repertoires in cytomegalovirus infection. TCRdb redid the calling of the reads with MiXCR, one entry per CDR3 protein. The sample lists just over 300,000 distinct CDR3 sequences, about a sixth occurring once. Sequencing was done on a sample of PBMCs. These receptors all stem from a human donor in good health (CMV status not recorded). Some clones in this sample may be carry-over from other donors' samples.

Many counts were recorded for this clonotype. The chain joins TRBV7-2 to TRBJ2-3, with D perhaps TRBD1 (5 bases). The CDR3 is 15 residues long. Germline V gene sequence: CDR1 SGHTA, CDR2 FQGNSA. V dropped 1 base and J dropped 3 bases, with 11 bases sitting between them. The CDR3 region has the DNA TGTGCCAGCAGCTTAGGCAGGGCCAGAACAGATACGCAGTATTTT. Protein: CASSLGRARTDTQYF.

This chain links TRBV12-3 or TRBV12-4 with TRBJ2-2, with D possibly called TRBD1 or TRBD2 (5 bases each). The CDR3 length is 13 residues. V shed 1 base and J shed 6 bases, with 6 bases lying between them. This chain's CDR3 is CASSLVGPGELFF. In nucleotides, the CDR3 is TGTGCCAGCAGTTTAGTGGGACCCGGGGAGCTGTTTTTT.

In this sample, this clonotype turned up many times. The chain uses TRBV28 and TRBJ2-7; D might be TRBD2 (5 bases). The CDR3 is 14 amino acids. Per germline, CDR1 MDHEN and CDR2 SYDVKM. Trimming took off 5 bases at V and 7 bases at J, with 18 bases between the two ends. CDR3 in DNA: TGTGCCAGCAGTACCCTCGACCGCAGCGGTGAGCAGTACTTC. Translating it yields CASSTLDRSGEQYF.

This clonotype has only a few counts. The chain recombines TRBV5-1 with TRBJ2-2, with unresolved D. Germline-derived CDR1 and CDR2 are SGHRS and YFSETQ. Between the trimmed V and J ends, which lost 4 bases and 4 bases, there was a span of 14 bases. This CDR3 has 15 amino acids. CDR3 in DNA: TGCGCCAGCAGCGAACAGTCCGTCGGCACCGGGGAGCTGTTTTTT. It translates to CASSEQSVGTGELFF. Filled out from reference TRBV5-1 and TRBJ2-2, the complete variable domain reads KAGVTQTPRYLIKTRGQQVTLSCSPISGHRSVSWYQQTPGQGLQFLFEYFSETQRNKGNFPGRFSGRQFSNSRSEMNVSTLELGDSALYLCASSEQSVGTGELFFGEGSRLTVL.

In this sample, this clonotype turned up a few times. The rearrangement joins TRBV12-3 or TRBV12-4 to TRBJ1-2; TRBD1 matches 9 bases. The CDR3 totals 14 residues. V lost 3 bases, J lost 2 bases, and 1 base stayed unmatched. DNA of the CDR3: TGTGCCAGCAGTTTCGACAGGGGGAACTATGGCTACACCTTC. It codes for CASSFDRGNYGYTF.

V gene TRBV11-2 combines with J gene TRBJ2-1, with D unresolved. V dropped 6 bases and J dropped 1 base, with 16 bases sitting between them. The CDR3 runs 16 residues. CDR1 is SGHAT and CDR2 is FQNNGV in the germline V gene. The CDR3 coding sequence is TGTGCCAGCAGTTCCCCCCTAAGTTCATCCTACAATGAGCAGTTCTTC. Protein: CASSSPLSSSYNEQFF.

This clonotype has only a few counts. The chain carries TRBV13 and TRBJ1-6; D possibly corresponds to TRBD1 (6 bases). CDR3 length: 15 amino acids. V was cut by 4 bases and J by 8 bases, with 15 bases left in between. Per the germline V gene, CDR1 is PRHDT and CDR2 is FYEKMQ (reference sequence). CDR3 sequence: CASSSRDTGDSPLHF. In DNA, the CDR3 is TGTGCCAGCAGCTCACGGGACACTGGGGATTCACCCCTCCACTTT. The variable domain in full, completed from reference TRBV13 and TRBJ1-6, reads AAGVIQSPRHLIKEKRETATLKCYPIPRHDTVYWYQQGPGQDPQFLISFYEKMQSDKGSIPDRFSAQQFSDYHSELNMSSLELGDSALYFCASSSRDTGDSPLHFGNGTRLTVT.

This clonotype appeared a few times. V gene TRBV20-1 combines with J gene TRBJ1-6; 8 bases fit TRBD1. CDR1 DFQATT and CDR2 SNEGSKA come from the germline V gene (reference sequence). This CDR3 has 14 residues. Trimming took 6 bases from V and 3 from J; bases not matched to a gene: 4. The DNA for the CDR3 is TGCAGTGCCCCGGGACAGGACTATAATTCACCCCTCCACTTT. Protein: CSAPGQDYNSPLHF.

This clonotype was recorded at least ten times. The genes are TRBV7-2 and TRBJ2-6; D is perhaps TRBD1 or TRBD2 (5 bases each). This CDR3 has 15 residues. The V end lost 5 bases, the J end lost 1 base, and 9 bases lay between the germline ends. Germline lookup yields CDR1 SGHTA and CDR2 FQGNSA. The CDR3 loop is CASSQRGSGANVLTF. DNA of the CDR3: TGTGCCAGCAGCCAGAGGGGATCTGGGGCCAACGTCCTGACTTTC.

This clonotype was seen more than once but under ten times. The chain recombines TRBV6-6 with TRBJ2-1, with TRBD2 identical over 15 bases. The CDR3 runs to 16 residues. Germline CDR1 is MNHNY and CDR2 is SVGAGI (reference sequence). V gave up 2 bases and J gave up 8 bases; unmatched junction bases: 4. Here the CDR3 DNA reads TGTGCCAGCAGTTACGGGACTAGCGGGGGGCAACATGAGCAGTTCTTC. It yields the protein CASSYGTSGGQHEQFF.

CDR3 residues: CASSQGGQGLGSGNTIYF. The CDR3 region has the DNA TGCGCCAGCAGCCAAGGCGGACAGGGTTTGGGATCTGGAAACACCATATATTTT. V is TRBV4-1 and J is TRBJ1-3; 8 bases are a match to TRBD1. In germline, CDR1 is MGHRA, CDR2 YSYEKL. The junction had 9 bases not matched to a gene; V was cut back by 1 base and J by 1 base. CDR3 length: 18 residues.

The chain joins TRBV6-5 to TRBJ1-6, with a possible D match to TRBD1 (6 bases). The CDR3 has 15 amino acids. V lost 0 bases to trimming and J lost 16 bases, with 19 bases between them. Germline-derived CDR1 and CDR2 are MNHEY and SVGAGI. CDR3 DNA sequence: TGTGCCAGCAGTTACTCGAGAACCGGGGACACGATACTCCACTTT. It codes for CASSYSRTGDTILHF.

This clonotype was recorded at least ten times. The rearrangement joins TRBV28 to TRBJ2-7; D unclear. With 2 bases removed from V and 4 bases from J, the gap between germline ends came to 3 bases. Germline V gene sequence: CDR1 MDHEN, CDR2 SYDVKM. This CDR3 is built from 11 residues. CDR3 residues: CASSLMYEQYF. The CDR3 DNA sequence: TGTGCCAGCAGTTTAATGTACGAGCAGTACTTC. The full variable domain, rest sourced from reference TRBV28 and TRBJ2-7, is DVKVTQSSRYLVKRTGEKVFLECVQDMDHENMFWYRQDPGLGLRLIYFSYDVKMKEKGDIPEGYSVSREKKERFSLILESASTNQTSMYLCASSLMYEQYFGPGTRLTVT.

Many counts were recorded for this clonotype. The genes are TRBV28 and TRBJ2-3; no firm D call. Germline assignment: CDR1 MDHEN and CDR2 SYDVKM. The length of the CDR3 is 14 residues. V was clipped by 2 bases and J by 1 base, with 7 bases between them. The CDR3 protein is CASSLGPRTDTQYF. For the CDR3, the DNA is TGTGCCAGCAGTTTAGGGCCCCGCACAGATACGCAGTATTTT.

This clonotype was observed a handful of times. The chain is built from TRBV28 and TRBJ2-3, with D uncertain. The germline V and J ends were trimmed by 4 bases and 4 bases, with 3 bases remaining between them. This CDR3 has 11 amino acids. The V gene's germline CDR1 is MDHEN and CDR2 SYDVKM. This CDR3 reads CASSSADTQYF. For the CDR3, the DNA is TGTGCCAGCAGTTCCGCAGATACGCAGTATTTT.

This clonotype has just a few counts. V and J are TRBV19 and TRBJ2-1; D may be TRBD1 or TRBD2 (6 bases each). The CDR3 spans 16 residues. The germline V gene has CDR1 LNHDA and CDR2 SQIVND (reference sequence). Trimming shortened V by 4 bases and J by 4 bases, and 17 bases separated the two germline ends. The CDR3 DNA follows: TGTGCCAGTAGTAGGAGACGGGGGCTACTATACAATGAGCAGTTCTTC. This encodes CASSRRRGLLYNEQFF.

This clonotype was detected only a few times. The chain carries TRBV6-5 and TRBJ1-1; a possible D gene is TRBD1 (6 bases). V was cut by 0 bases and J by 4 bases, with 15 bases left in between. The CDR3 is 16 residues long. Germline V gene data show CDR1 as MNHEY and CDR2 as SVGAGI. The CDR3 loop is CASSYSGAVRGTEAFF. The CDR3, as DNA: TGTGCCAGCAGTTACTCGGGGGCGGTTAGGGGCACTGAAGCTTTCTTT.

This clonotype was observed a few times. CDR3 sequence reads: CASSESKRGYSPLHF. The CDR3 DNA reads as TGTGCCAGCAGTGAATCGAAGAGGGGATATTCACCCCTCCACTTT. This chain links TRBV25-1 with TRBJ1-6; possible D gene TRBD1, 5 bases. This CDR3 contains 15 residues. Deletions cut 1 base from V and 8 bases from J, with 12 bases between. Germline assignment: CDR1 MGHDK and CDR2 SYGVNS.

In this sample, this clonotype turned up many times. This chain uses TRBV7-9 with TRBJ2-1, with 9 bases aligning to TRBD2. The germline V gene has CDR1 SEHNR and CDR2 FQNEAQ (reference sequence). The CDR3 has 16 amino acids. V dropped 4 bases and J dropped 1; count of bases not matched to a gene: 5. CDR3 in DNA: TGTGCCAGCAGCTCAGGACTAGCGTCTTCCTACAATGAGCAGTTCTTC. This sequence encodes CASSSGLASSYNEQFF.

The genes are TRBV7-9 and TRBJ2-1; D gene unclear. The ends were cut back, 0 bases at V and 2 bases at J, with 8 bases in the middle. The CDR3 spans 15 residues. Germline V CDR1 and CDR2: SEHNR, FQNEAQ (reference sequence). CDR3 sequence (DNA): TGTGCCAGCAGCTTAGCGGTCGTGGCCTACAATGAGCAGTTCTTC. It is translated as CASSLAVVAYNEQFF.

This clonotype came up many times. The chain joins TRBV28 to TRBJ1-1; the D gene is possibly TRBD1 (6 bases). Germline CDR1 reads MDHEN; CDR2 reads SYDVKM. The CDR3 sequence is 14 residues long. V lost 6 bases and J 1 base, leaving 12 bases between the germline ends. The CDR3 region has the DNA TGTGCCAGCAGGACCGGGACAAAGAACACTGAAGCTTTCTTT. It specifies CASRTGTKNTEAFF. Full variable domain (outside the CDR3, taken from reference TRBV28 and TRBJ1-1): DVKVTQSSRYLVKRTGEKVFLECVQDMDHENMFWYRQDPGLGLRLIYFSYDVKMKEKGDIPEGYSVSREKKERFSLILESASTNQTSMYLCASRTGTKNTEAFFGQGTRLTVV.

The DNA of the CDR3 is TGTGCCAGCAGAACCGACGGGTTCCAAGAGACCCAGTACTTC. The encoded protein is CASRTDGFQETQYF. V and J are TRBV2 and TRBJ2-5; D ambiguous. CDR1 is SNHLY, CDR2 FYNNEI, per germline. V dropped 6 bases and J dropped 1 base, with 12 bases sitting between them. The CDR3 length is 14 residues. Filled out from reference TRBV2 and TRBJ2-5, the complete variable domain reads EPEVTQTPSHQVTQMGQEVILRCVPISNHLYFYWYRQILGQKVEFLVSFYNNEISEKSEIFDDQFSVERPDGSNFTLKIRSTKLEDSAMYFCASRTDGFQETQYFGPGTRLLVL.

This clonotype was detected ten times or more. The chain combines TRBV7-6 with TRBJ2-3; 10 bases agree with TRBD1. The CDR3 contains 15 residues. V was clipped by 2 bases and J by 4 bases; unmatched bases: 3. Germline values: CDR1 SGHVS, CDR2 FNYEAQ. CDR3 nucleotides: TGTGCCAGCAGCTTATCGACAGGGGGCGCAGATACGCAGTATTTT. Amino acid sequence: CASSLSTGGADTQYF.

This rearrangement joins TRBV6-1 to TRBJ2-7; possible D gene TRBD1, 6 bases. Looked up from germline, CDR1 is MNHNS and CDR2 is SASEGT. This CDR3 contains 16 residues. V was shortened by 5 bases and J by 2 bases, with 19 bases between the two germline ends. CDR3 sequence (DNA): TGTGCCAGCAGTATCCGGCAGGGACATTGGGCCTACGAGCAGTACTTC. Translating gives CASSIRQGHWAYEQYF.

The J gene is TRBJ2-3, the V gene TRBV12-3 or TRBV12-4; 14 bases match TRBD2. The CDR3 covers 17 residues. J gave up 4 bases and V 6 bases, and 9 bases lay outside the gene matches. CDR3 DNA: TGTGCCAGCAGCTCCGGGACTAGCGGGGGAATTGCAGATACGCAGTATTTT. This sequence encodes CASSSGTSGGIADTQYF.

This clonotype was observed a few times. CDR3 loop: CSARDPIRHRRGIQYF. For the CDR3, the DNA is TGCAGTGCTAGAGATCCTATTCGGCACCGGAGGGGAATTCAGTACTTC. J is TRBJ2-4 and V is TRBV20-1; a possible D gene is TRBD2 (6 bases). Germline lookup yields CDR1 DFQATT and CDR2 SNEGSKA (reference sequence). This CDR3 is 16 amino acids long. V was shortened by 0 bases and J by 10 bases, with 22 bases between the two germline ends.

The V gene is TRBV29-1, the J gene TRBJ2-2, with 7 positions matching TRBD2. The CDR3 is 14 amino acids. J was trimmed by 4 bases and V by 1 base; bases with no gene match: 3. Germline V gene sequence: CDR1 SQVTM, CDR2 ANQGSEA. CDR3 amino acids: CSVEAGTTTGELFF. Written as DNA, the CDR3 is TGCAGCGTTGAAGCCGGGACTACCACCGGGGAGCTGTTTTTT.